The rows below give T cell receptor beta chains drawn from one sample of a study of shared clonotypes between healthy human individuals. Data came from immunoSEQ multiplex PCR; TCRdb stores just in-frame clones and leaves some out. The sample lists hundreds of thousands of clones; approximately 96% were seen once. The sequenced sample was naive CD8+ T cells sorted from blood. Receptors originate from a woman in her 30s in good health. The CDR3 runs from the conserved cysteine through the conserved F or W. The order of the fields is V gene, clone size, D gene, CDR3 length, J gene, CDR3 DNA, CDR3 protein. A D gene is named only where the DNA matches it firmly. Rows give clone size only sometimes, using once, few, many, or a class for an expanded clone.

>TRBV6-4|.|.|16|TRBJ2-1
TGTGCCAGCAGTGAGCCTAGCGTCTGGACCTACAATGAGCAGTTCTTC
CASSEPSVWTYNEQFF
>TRBV5-6|.|TRBD2|15|TRBJ2-1
TGTGCCAGCAGCTCGACTAGCGTGTCCTACAATGAGCAGTTCTTC
CASSSTSVSYNEQFF
>TRBV16|.|.|14|TRBJ2-3
TGTGCCAGCAGCCAATCCCTAAACACAGATACGCAGTATTTT
CASSQSLNTDTQYF
>TRBV29-1|once|TRBD1|15|TRBJ1-2
TGCAGCGTTCAGGGGGCGCGGGGAGGCCACTATGGCTACACCTTC
CSVQGARGGHYGYTF
>TRBV28|.|TRBD1|15|TRBJ2-1
TGTGCCAGCAGACCTAGGACAGGGGCCTACAATGAGCAGTTCTTC
CASRPRTGAYNEQFF
>TRBV25-1|.|TRBD2|15|TRBJ2-3
TGTGCCAGCATGAGCGGGAGTAATTTACCAGATACGCAGTATTTT
CASMSGSNLPDTQYF
>TRBV10-3|.|.|15|TRBJ1-1
TGTGCCATCAGTGGGGCCCAGGGGTTGAACACTGAAGCTTTCTTT
CAISGAQGLNTEAFF
>TRBV9|.|.|15|TRBJ1-2
TGTGCCAGCAGCGTAGGAGGAGGGGTGGTCTATGGCTACACCTTC
CASSVGGGVVYGYTF
>TRBV6-6|.|.|13|TRBJ1-5
TGTGCCAGCAGTTACGCTGGTAATCAGCCCCAGCATTTT
CASSYAGNQPQHF
>TRBV29-1|.|.|15|TRBJ2-3
TGCAGCGCCGAAAGTAGCAGGCCCCTCACAGATACGCAGTATTTT
CSAESSRPLTDTQYF
>TRBV27|once|TRBD2|13|TRBJ2-1
TGTGCCGTGCAAACAGCGGGGATAAATGAGCAGTTCTTC
CAVQTAGINEQFF
>TRBV9|.|.|12|TRBJ2-7
TGTGCCAGCAGCGTCACCGGGAGCGAGCAGTACTTC
CASSVTGSEQYF
>TRBV5-4|.|.|13|TRBJ2-2
TGTGCCAGCAGCCCGGAAAACACCGGGGAGCTGTTTTTT
CASSPENTGELFF
>TRBV15|once|TRBD1|13|TRBJ1-2
TGTGCCACCAGCGGACAGGGAACATATGGCTACACCTTC
CATSGQGTYGYTF
>TRBV7-9|once|TRBD1|15|TRBJ2-7
TGTGCCAGCAGCTTAGAGGCAGGGGGTGACTACGAGCAGTACTTC
CASSLEAGGDYEQYF
>TRBV6-5|.|TRBD1|15|TRBJ1-2
TGTGCCAGCAGTTACTCGACAGGGGGCAACTATGGCTACACCTTC
CASSYSTGGNYGYTF
>TRBV28|once|.|12|TRBJ2-7
TGTGCCAGCAGTTTCCCAACCTACGAGCAGTACTTC
CASSFPTYEQYF
>TRBV10-1|.|TRBD2|17|TRBJ2-1
TGCGCCAGCAGTGTTGCTAGCGGGAGACACACCTACAATGAGCAGTTCTTC
CASSVASGRHTYNEQFF
>TRBV5-6|.|.|14|TRBJ2-6
TGTGCCAGCAGCTTTGGGGGTGGGGCCAACGTCCTGACTTTC
CASSFGGGANVLTF
>TRBV5-1|.|TRBD2|16|TRBJ2-1
TGCGCCAGCAGCGAAAAGTGGACTAGCGGGAGGGATGAGCAGTTCTTC
CASSEKWTSGRDEQFF
>TRBV5-8|.|.|14|TRBJ2-7
TGTGCCAGCAGCTTCCCCGCAGGAACCTACGAGCAGTACTTC
CASSFPAGTYEQYF
>TRBV6-5|.|.|14|TRBJ1-4
TGTGCCAGCAGTGCCGGGACCTTAAATGAAAAACTGTTTTTT
CASSAGTLNEKLFF
>TRBV5-4|.|.|15|TRBJ2-2
TGTGCCAGCAGCTTGGGGACAGGAGGGACCGGGGAGCTGTTTTTT
CASSLGTGGTGELFF